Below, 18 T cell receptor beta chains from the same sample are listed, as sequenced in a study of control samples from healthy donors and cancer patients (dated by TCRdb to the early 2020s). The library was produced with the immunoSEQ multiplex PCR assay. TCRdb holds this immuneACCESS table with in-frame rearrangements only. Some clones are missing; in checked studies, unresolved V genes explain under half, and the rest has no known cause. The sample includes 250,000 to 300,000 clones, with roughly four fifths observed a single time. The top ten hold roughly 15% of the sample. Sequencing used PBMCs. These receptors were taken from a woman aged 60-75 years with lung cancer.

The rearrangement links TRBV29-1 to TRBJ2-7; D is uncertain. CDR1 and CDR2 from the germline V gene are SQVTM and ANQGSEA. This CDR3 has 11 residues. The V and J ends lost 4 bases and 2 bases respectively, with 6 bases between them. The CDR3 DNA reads TGCAGCGTTGTAAAAGCCTACGAGCAGTACTTC. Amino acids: CSVVKAYEQYF.

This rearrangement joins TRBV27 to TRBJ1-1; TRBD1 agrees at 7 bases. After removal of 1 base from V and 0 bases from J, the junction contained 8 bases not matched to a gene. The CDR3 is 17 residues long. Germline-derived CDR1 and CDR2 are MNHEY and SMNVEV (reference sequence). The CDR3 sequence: CASSLFSGQALNTEAFF. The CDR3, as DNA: TGTGCCAGCAGTTTATTCTCCGGACAGGCCCTGAACACTGAAGCTTTCTTT.

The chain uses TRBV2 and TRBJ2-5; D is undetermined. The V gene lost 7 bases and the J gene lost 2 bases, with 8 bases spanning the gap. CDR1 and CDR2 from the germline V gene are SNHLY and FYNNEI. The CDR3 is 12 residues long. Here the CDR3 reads CASTQAQETQYF. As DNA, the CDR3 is TGTGCCAGCACCCAAGCGCAAGAGACCCAGTACTTC.

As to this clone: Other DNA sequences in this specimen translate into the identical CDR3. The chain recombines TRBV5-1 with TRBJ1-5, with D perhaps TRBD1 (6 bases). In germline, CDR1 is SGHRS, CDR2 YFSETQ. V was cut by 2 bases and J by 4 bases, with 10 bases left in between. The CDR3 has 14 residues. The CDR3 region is CASSLQGGNQPQHF. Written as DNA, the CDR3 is TGCGCCAGCAGCTTACAGGGCGGTAATCAGCCCCAGCATTTT.

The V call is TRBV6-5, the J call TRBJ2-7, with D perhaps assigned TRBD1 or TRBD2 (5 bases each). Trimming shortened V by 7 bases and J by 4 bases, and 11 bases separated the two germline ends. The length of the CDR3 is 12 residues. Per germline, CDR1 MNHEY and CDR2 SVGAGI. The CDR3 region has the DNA TGTGCCAGCACCCGGGGCATGTACGAGCAGTACTTC. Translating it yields CASTRGMYEQYF.

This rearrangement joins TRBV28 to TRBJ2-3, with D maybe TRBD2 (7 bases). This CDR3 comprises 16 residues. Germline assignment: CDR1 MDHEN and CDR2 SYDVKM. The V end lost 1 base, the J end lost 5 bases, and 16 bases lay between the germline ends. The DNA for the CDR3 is TGTGCCAGCAGTTTATTTGAGGGGGGGGGAAAAGATACGCAGTATTTT. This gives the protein CASSLFEGGGKDTQYF.

In DNA form, the CDR3 reads TGCGCCAGCAGTGAACGGCGGCCTGAGGACGAGCAGTACTTC. Residues: CASSERRPEDEQYF. This chain uses TRBV10-2 with TRBJ2-7; D is uncertain. Germline V gives CDR1 WSHSY, CDR2 SAAADI. CDR3 length equals 14 residues. Trimming pared 3 bases from V and 5 bases from J, leaving 14 bases between.

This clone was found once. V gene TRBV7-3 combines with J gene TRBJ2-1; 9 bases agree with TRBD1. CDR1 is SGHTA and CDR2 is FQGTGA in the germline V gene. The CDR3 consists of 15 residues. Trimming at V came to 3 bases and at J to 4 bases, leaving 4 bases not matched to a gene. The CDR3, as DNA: TGTGCCAGCAGCTTGGGGACAGGGCAGTACAATGAGCAGTTCTTC. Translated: CASSLGTGQYNEQFF.

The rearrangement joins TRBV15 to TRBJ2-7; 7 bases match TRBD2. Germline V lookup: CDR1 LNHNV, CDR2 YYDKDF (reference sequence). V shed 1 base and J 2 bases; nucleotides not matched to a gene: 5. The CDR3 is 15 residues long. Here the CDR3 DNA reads TGTGCCACCAGCAGAGGTCAGGCGGGAGCCTACGAGCAGTACTTC. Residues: CATSRGQAGAYEQYF.

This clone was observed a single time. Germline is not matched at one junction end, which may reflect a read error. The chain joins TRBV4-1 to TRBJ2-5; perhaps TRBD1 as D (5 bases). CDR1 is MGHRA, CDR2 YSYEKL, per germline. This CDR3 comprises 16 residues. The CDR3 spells CASGQGFLGLGETQYF. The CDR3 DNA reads TGCGCCAGCGGCCAAGGATTTCTGGGGCTTGGGGAGACCCAGTACTTC.

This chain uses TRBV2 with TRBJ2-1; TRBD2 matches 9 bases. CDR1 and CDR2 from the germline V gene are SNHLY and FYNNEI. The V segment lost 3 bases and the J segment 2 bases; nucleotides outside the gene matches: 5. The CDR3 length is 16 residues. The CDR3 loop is CASSDDSGGTYNEQFF. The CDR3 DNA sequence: TGTGCCAGCAGTGACGATAGCGGGGGTACCTACAATGAGCAGTTCTTC.

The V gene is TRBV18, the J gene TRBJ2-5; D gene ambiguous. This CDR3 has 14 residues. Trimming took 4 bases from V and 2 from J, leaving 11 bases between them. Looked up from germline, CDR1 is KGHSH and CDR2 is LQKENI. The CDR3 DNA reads TGTGCCAGCTCACTTTTTCTGGATCAAGAGACCCAGTACTTC. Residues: CASSLFLDQETQYF.

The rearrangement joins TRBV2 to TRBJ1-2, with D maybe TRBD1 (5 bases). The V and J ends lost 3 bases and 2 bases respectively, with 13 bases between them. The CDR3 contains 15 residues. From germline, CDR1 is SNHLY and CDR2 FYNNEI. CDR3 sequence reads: CASSESQGRNYGYTF. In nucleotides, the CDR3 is TGTGCCAGCAGTGAGTCGCAGGGTCGCAACTATGGCTACACCTTC. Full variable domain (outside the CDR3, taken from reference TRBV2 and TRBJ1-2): EPEVTQTPSHQVTQMGQEVILRCVPISNHLYFYWYRQILGQKVEFLVSFYNNEISEKSEIFDDQFSVERPDGSNFTLKIRSTKLEDSAMYFCASSESQGRNYGYTFGSGTRLTVV.

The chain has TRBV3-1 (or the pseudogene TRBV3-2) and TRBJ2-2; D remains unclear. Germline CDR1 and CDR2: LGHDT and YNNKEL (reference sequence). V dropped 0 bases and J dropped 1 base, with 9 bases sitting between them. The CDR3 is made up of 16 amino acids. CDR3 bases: TGTGCCAGCAGCCAAGACAGGTTAATGAACACCGGGGAGCTGTTTTTT. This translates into CASSQDRLMNTGELFF.

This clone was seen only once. CDR3 bases: TGTGCCAGCAGCCACGGACTTAACGGCTACGAGCAGTACTTC. It specifies CASSHGLNGYEQYF. The genes are TRBV7-8 and TRBJ2-7, with D possibly being TRBD2 (5 bases). The CDR3 runs 14 residues. CDR1 SGHVS and CDR2 FQNEAQ come from the germline V gene. Trimming removed 5 bases at V and 3 bases at J, with 14 bases between. Based on the CDR3 plus reference TRBV7-8 and TRBJ2-7, the full variable domain is GAGVSQSPRYKVAKRGQDVALRCDPISGHVSLFWYQQALGQGPEFLTYFQNEAQLDKSGLPSDRFFAERPEGSVSTLKIQRTQQEDSAVYLCASSHGLNGYEQYFGPGTRLTVT.

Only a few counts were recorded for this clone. DNA for the CDR3: TGTGCCAGCAGCTCATTAGCGGGAGGGCCCGTCGGGGAGCTGTTTTTT. The encoded protein is CASSSLAGGPVGELFF. The rearrangement joins TRBV7-3 to TRBJ2-2; 11 positions match TRBD2. The CDR3 contains 16 residues. V lost 4 bases, J lost 7 bases, and 8 bases stayed unmatched. The germline V gene encodes CDR1 SGHTA and CDR2 FQGTGA.

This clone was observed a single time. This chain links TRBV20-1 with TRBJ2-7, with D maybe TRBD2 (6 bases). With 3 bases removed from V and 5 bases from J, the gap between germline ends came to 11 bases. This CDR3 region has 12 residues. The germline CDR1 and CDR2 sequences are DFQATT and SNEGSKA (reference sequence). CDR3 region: CSASPSGHEQYF. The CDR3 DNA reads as TGCAGTGCTAGTCCGAGCGGGCACGAGCAGTACTTC.

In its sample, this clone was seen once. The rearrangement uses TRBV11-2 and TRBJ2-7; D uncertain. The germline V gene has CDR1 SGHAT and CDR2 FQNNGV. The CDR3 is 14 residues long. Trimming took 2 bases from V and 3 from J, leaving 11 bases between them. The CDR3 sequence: CASSLSLTVYEQYF. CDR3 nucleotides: TGTGCCAGCAGCTTAAGTTTAACTGTCTACGAGCAGTACTTC.